This entry lists 3 T cell receptor beta chains sequenced from one sample in a study of T-cell reconstitution after alpha-beta-depleted transplantation in children. Construction of the TCRbeta library involved unique molecular identifiers. TCRdb re-called the PCR reads through MiXCR, storing one row per CDR3 protein. This sample carries approximately 230,000 distinct CDR3 sequences, roughly a quarter of them seen once, and the ten largest clones take about 4.8%. The specimen comprised PBMCs, mostly from graft donor cells, sampled 360 days after TCRalphabeta/CD19-depleted stem cell transplant. The receptors stem from a female patient aged 2-9 years who had a stem cell transplant for congenital amegakaryocytic thrombocytopenia, so the T cells may come from the graft donor.

The V and J genes are TRBV20-1 and TRBJ2-7, with a tentative D call TRBD2 (6 bases). Germline V gene lookup returns CDR1 DFQATT and CDR2 SNEGSKA (reference sequence). Trimming left V 6 bases short and J 4 bases short, with 19 bases between. CDR3 length equals 14 residues. CDR3 DNA sequence: TGCAGTGCGGAGGGGACTGCGTCTCGGTACGAGCAGTACTTC. Protein product: CSAEGTASRYEQYF.

CDR3 amino acids: CASSLAPGELLYEQYF. CDR3 sequence (DNA): TGCGCCAGCAGTCTCGCTCCGGGGGAGTTGTTATACGAGCAGTACTTC. The V call is TRBV23-1, the J call TRBJ2-7; D may be TRBD2 (6 bases). TRBV23-1 is assigned to the ORF class and has an uncertain function. V was shortened by 4 bases and J by 4 bases, with 20 bases between the two germline ends. The CDR3 extends over 16 amino acids.

The V gene is TRBV30, the J gene TRBJ2-1; TRBD2 aligns across 8 bases. J gave up 15 bases and V 6 bases, and 19 bases lay outside the gene matches. The CDR3 runs 14 residues. Germline CDR1 GTSNPN, CDR2 SVGIG (reference sequence). The CDR3 is CACHIPQREKYGFF. The CDR3 DNA is TGTGCCTGCCACATCCCCCAGCGGGAGAAGTATGGGTTCTTC.